The following is a T cell receptor (beta chain) sequence with its context. No antigen is known for it. The sample is drawn from a study of cytomegalovirus exposure and HLA in healthy donors. Study conclusions and caveats: The study flagged some 170 TCR beta chains as cytomegalovirus-associated.

Germline loops: CDR1 MNHEY, CDR2 SVGAGI. The CDR3 extends over 14 amino acids. The V end was cut by 6 bases, the J end by 5 bases, with 16 bases between. Produced via immunoSEQ multiplex PCR; TCRdb's table is partial and in-frame only. The sample has approximately 110,000 clones; around 94% are singletons. The clonotype was recovered from a woman under 30 in good health and CMV-seronegative. This rearrangement joins TRBV6-5 to TRBJ1-2; D might be TRBD1 (6 bases). The sample comprised PBMCs. Written as DNA, the CDR3 is TGTGCCAGCAGCCCAGCGACAGGACGGTATGGCTACACCTTC. Its protein product is CASSPATGRYGYTF.